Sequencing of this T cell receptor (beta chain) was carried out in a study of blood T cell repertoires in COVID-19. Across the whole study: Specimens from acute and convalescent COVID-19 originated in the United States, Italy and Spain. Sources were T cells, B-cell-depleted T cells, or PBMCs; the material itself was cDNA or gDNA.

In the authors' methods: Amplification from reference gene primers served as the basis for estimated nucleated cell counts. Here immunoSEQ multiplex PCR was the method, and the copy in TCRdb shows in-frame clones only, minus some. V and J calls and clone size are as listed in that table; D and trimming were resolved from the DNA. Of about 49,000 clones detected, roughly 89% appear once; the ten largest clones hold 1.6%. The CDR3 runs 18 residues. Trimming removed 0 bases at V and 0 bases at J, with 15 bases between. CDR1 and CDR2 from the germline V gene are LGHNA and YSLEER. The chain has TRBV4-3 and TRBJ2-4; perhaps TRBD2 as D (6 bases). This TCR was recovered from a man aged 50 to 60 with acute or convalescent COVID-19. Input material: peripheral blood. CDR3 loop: CASSQDVAEGLAKNIQYF. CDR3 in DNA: TGCGCCAGCAGCCAAGATGTAGCCGAGGGACTAGCCAAAAACATTCAGTACTTC.